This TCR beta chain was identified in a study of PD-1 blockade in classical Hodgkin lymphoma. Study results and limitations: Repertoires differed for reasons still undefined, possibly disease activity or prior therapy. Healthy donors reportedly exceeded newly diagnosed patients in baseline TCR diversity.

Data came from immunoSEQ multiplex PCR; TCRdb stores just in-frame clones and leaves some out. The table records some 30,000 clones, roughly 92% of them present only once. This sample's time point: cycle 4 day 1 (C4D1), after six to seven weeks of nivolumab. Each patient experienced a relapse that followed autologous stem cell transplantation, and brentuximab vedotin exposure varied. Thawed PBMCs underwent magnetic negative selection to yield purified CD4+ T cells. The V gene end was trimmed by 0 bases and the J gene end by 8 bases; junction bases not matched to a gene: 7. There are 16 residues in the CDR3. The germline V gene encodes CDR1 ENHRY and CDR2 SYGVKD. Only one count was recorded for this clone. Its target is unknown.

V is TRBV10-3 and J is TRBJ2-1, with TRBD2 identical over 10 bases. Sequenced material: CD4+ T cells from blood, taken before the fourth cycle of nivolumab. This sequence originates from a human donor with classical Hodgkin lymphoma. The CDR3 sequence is CAISESSGRASDEQFF. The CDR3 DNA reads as TGTGCCATCAGTGAGTCCAGCGGGAGGGCCTCGGATGAGCAGTTCTTC.